The 5 T cell receptor beta chains in this list originate from one sample, sequenced in a study of metastatic and nonmetastatic thyroid tumors. Not a single patient had been given any form of treatment at any point before undergoing thyroid surgery. TCRdb re-clonotyped the PCR reads through MiXCR. The sample records fewer than 25,000 clones, 25% to 30% being singletons. Sequencing was carried out using blood. The receptor set was obtained from a male donor with papillary thyroid cancer or a benign thyroid nodule (not recorded which). Some clones in this sample may be carry-over from other donors' samples.

The V gene is TRBV5-1, the J gene TRBJ2-7, with TRBD2 identical over 10 bases. The CDR3 is made up of 16 amino acids. Germline V gene data show CDR1 as SGHRS and CDR2 as YFSETQ. J lost 1 base, V lost 4 bases, and 8 bases had no gene match. CDR3 nucleotides: TGCGCCAGCAGCCCCTCTAGCGGGAGAGGATCCTACGAGCAGTACTTC. Its protein is CASSPSSGRGSYEQYF.

The DNA of the CDR3 is TGTGCCACCAGCAGAGCCAGCTCTGGGGCCAACGTCCTGACTTTC. This codes for CATSRASSGANVLTF. The genes are TRBV15 and TRBJ2-6, with unresolved D. Trimming removed 1 base at V and 0 bases at J, with 4 bases between. The CDR3 contains 15 residues. The germline CDR1 and CDR2 sequences are LNHNV and YYDKDF (reference sequence).

This clone was seen repeatedly, ten times or more. The chain carries TRBV29-1 and TRBJ1-5; no clear D. Germline loops: CDR1 SQVTM, CDR2 ANQGSEA. V lost 4 bases to trimming and J lost 4 bases, with 11 bases between them. This CDR3 has 13 amino acids. CDR3 nucleotide sequence: TGCAGCGTTGTGGTCCAGCCAAATCAGCCCCAGCATTTT. It specifies CSVVVQPNQPQHF.

This chain uses TRBV19 with TRBJ1-2, with TRBD1 identical over 8 bases. The V gene's germline CDR1 is LNHDA and CDR2 SQIVND (reference sequence). The V segment lost 4 bases and the J segment 3 bases; nucleotides outside the gene matches: 7. This CDR3 is built from 15 residues. This chain's CDR3 is CASSSSGQEYYGYTF. DNA for the CDR3: TGTGCCAGTAGTAGTTCGGGACAGGAGTACTATGGCTACACCTTC.

The V gene is TRBV11-3, the J gene TRBJ2-7, with TRBD1 matching over 7 bases. The CDR3 loop spans 15 amino acids. In germline, CDR1 is SGHNT, CDR2 YENEEA. Unmatched junction bases numbered 8, after V lost 4 bases and J lost 2 bases. CDR3 coding DNA: TGTGCCAGCAGCTCTCCTCCGGGACAGACCTACGAGCAGTACTTC. Its protein is CASSSPPGQTYEQYF.